This is a list of T cell receptor beta chains from one sample in a study of glioma-infiltrating T cells after dendritic cell vaccination. Produced via immunoSEQ multiplex PCR; TCRdb's table is partial and in-frame only. The sample contains roughly 100,000 clones, 80% to 85% of which appear only once. Sequenced material: blood, taken after dendritic cell vaccination. The receptors come from a human donor with glioblastoma. CDR3s include the opening cysteine and the closing phenylalanine or tryptophan. A D gene is named only where the DNA matches it firmly. Clone size, where shown, is once, few, many, or a class for clones that have expanded.

d_call clone_size j_call v_call cdr3_nt cdr3_aa
TRBD2 - TRBJ2-3 TRBV2 TGTGCCAGCCGCCCCGGACTAGCGGGTCACACAGATACGCAGTATTTT CASRPGLAGHTDTQYF
- - TRBJ2-1 TRBV5-4 TGTGCCAGCAGCTTGCGCTACAATGAGCAGTTCTTC CASSLRYNEQFF
- - TRBJ2-5 TRBV6-1 TGTGCCAGCAGTGAAAATGGACTTACAACTTCAGAGACCCAGTACTTC CASSENGLTTSETQYF
- - TRBJ1-5 TRBV19 TGTGCCAGTACCTCGGGAGGGGCGGGCAATCAGCCCCAGCATTTT CASTSGGAGNQPQHF
- - TRBJ2-3 TRBV5-1 TGCGCCAGCAGCTCCCAGACAGCTAGCACAGATACGCAGTATTTT CASSSQTASTDTQYF
- few TRBJ1-2 TRBV6-6 TGTGCCAGCAGTCCACAGGGTTCTGGGTATGGCTACACCTTC CASSPQGSGYGYTF
- - TRBJ1-4 TRBV19 TGTGCCAGTAGTGGATGGGGGGCAACTAATGAAAAACTGTTTTTT CASSGWGATNEKLFF
- - TRBJ2-2 TRBV19 TGTGCCAGTAGTCCCATCACCGGGACTGAGAACACCGGGGAGCTGTTTTTT CASSPITGTENTGELFF
- - TRBJ1-2 TRBV6-5 TGTGCCAGCAGTTACACTTCCCAGGGCTATGGCTACACCTTC CASSYTSQGYGYTF
TRBD2 - TRBJ2-7 TRBV7-9 TGTGCCAGCAGCTTAAAGACCGGGACTAGCGGGGGGGCCAAGTACGAGCAGTACTTC CASSLKTGTSGGAKYEQYF
- - TRBJ1-2 TRBV10-1 TGCGCCAGCAGTGAGTCTCGTGGCTACACCTTC CASSESRGYTF
- - TRBJ1-1 TRBV30 TGTGCCTGGAGTACCAGGCAGAACACTGAAGCTTTCTTT CAWSTRQNTEAFF
TRBD2 - TRBJ2-1 TRBV7-2 TGTGCCAGCAGCTTAGAGTTAGCGGGGGGGAATGAGCAGTTCTTC CASSLELAGGNEQFF
TRBD2 - TRBJ2-1 TRBV7-8 TGTGCCAGCAGCGCCGGACTAGCGGGGAACTCCTACAATGAGCAGTTCTTC CASSAGLAGNSYNEQFF
TRBD1 few TRBJ1-6 TRBV27 TGTGCCAGCAGCCAGACAGGGAATTCACCCCTCCACTTT CASSQTGNSPLHF
- - TRBJ1-5 TRBV2 TGTGCCAGCAGCCGGGAGACGGAGAATCAGCCCCAGCATTTT CASSRETENQPQHF
- - TRBJ1-1 TRBV5-4 TGTGCCAGCAGCCCAGTAGGGGGCACTGAAGCTTTCTTT CASSPVGGTEAFF
TRBD2 - TRBJ2-7 TRBV7-3 TGTGCCAGCAGCATTTCTAGCGGGGGGTCCTACGAGCAGTACTTC CASSISSGGSYEQYF
TRBD1 - TRBJ2-1 TRBV27 TGTGCCAGCTTTTCGGGACAGGGGATTTCGGGGCAGTTCTTC CASFSGQGISGQFF
TRBD1 once TRBJ1-2 TRBV2 TGTGCCAGCACCAGTGAGGGGGCCGGCTTCGATGGCTACACCTTC CASTSEGAGFDGYTF
TRBD1 - TRBJ1-2 TRBV15 TGTGCCACCAGCACCGGGACAGACTATGGCTACACCTTC CATSTGTDYGYTF
TRBD1 once TRBJ1-4 TRBV5-1 TGCGCCAGCAGCTTGACGTGGACAGGGGGAGTTAATGAAAAACTGTTTTTT CASSLTWTGGVNEKLFF
- - TRBJ1-5 TRBV2 TGTGCCAGCAGTCCGGACACCCCTAACAAGCATTTT CASSPDTPNKHF
- - TRBJ1-1 TRBV30 TGTGCCTGGAGAGATCACAGGGCCCCGGCTTTCTTT CAWRDHRAPAFF
- once TRBJ1-2 TRBV7-2 TGTGCCAGCAGCTTAGAACAGCAGTATGGCTACACCTTC CASSLEQQYGYTF
- - TRBJ2-7 TRBV7-8 TGTGCCAGCAGCGTCGGACAGTTAATCTACGAGCAGTACTTC CASSVGQLIYEQYF
TRBD1 once TRBJ1-1 TRBV7-9 TGTGCCAGCAGCCCCCAGGGGGACAACACTGAAGCTTTCTTT CASSPQGDNTEAFF
TRBD2 - TRBJ2-1 TRBV6-5 TGTGCCAGCAGTCGGCCGGGACTAGGCTACAATGAGCAGTTCTTC CASSRPGLGYNEQFF
TRBD1 - TRBJ1-2 TRBV30 TGTGCCTGGGGACAGGTCTATGGCTACACCTTC CAWGQVYGYTF